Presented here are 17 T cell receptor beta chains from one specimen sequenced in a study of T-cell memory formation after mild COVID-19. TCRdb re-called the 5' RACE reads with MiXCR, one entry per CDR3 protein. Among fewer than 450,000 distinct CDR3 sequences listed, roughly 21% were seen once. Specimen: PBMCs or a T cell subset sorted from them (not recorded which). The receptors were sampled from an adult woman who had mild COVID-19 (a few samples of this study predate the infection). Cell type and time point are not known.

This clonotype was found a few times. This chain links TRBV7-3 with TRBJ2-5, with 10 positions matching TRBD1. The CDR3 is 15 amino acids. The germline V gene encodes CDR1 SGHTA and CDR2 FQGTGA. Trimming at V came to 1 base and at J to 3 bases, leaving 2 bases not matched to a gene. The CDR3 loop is CASSLIGTGEETQYF. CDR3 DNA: TGTGCCAGCAGCTTAATAGGGACAGGGGAAGAGACCCAGTACTTC.

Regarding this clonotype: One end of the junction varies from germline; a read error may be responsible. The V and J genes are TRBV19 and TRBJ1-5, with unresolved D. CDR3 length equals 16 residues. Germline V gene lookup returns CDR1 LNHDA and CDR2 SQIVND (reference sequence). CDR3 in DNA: TGTGCCAGTAGTATAGATTTGAGGAATAGCAATCAGCCCAAGCATTTT. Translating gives CASSIDLRNSNQPKHF. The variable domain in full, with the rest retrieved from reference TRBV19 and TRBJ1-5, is DGGITQSPKYLFRKEGQNVTLSCEQNLNHDAMYWYRQDPGQGLRLIYYSQIVNDFQKGDIAEGYSVSREKKESFPLTVTSAQKNPTAFYLCASSIDLRNSNQPKHFGDGTRLSIL.

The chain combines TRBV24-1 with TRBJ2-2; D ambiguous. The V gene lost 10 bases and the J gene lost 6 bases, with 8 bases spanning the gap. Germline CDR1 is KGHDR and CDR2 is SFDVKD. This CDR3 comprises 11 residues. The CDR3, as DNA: TGTGCCACGTATGTTGCCGGGGAGCTGTTTTTT. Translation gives CATYVAGELFF.

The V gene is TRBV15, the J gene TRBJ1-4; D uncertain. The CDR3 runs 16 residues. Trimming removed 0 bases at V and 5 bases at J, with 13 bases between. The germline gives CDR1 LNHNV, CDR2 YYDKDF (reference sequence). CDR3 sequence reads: CATSRDLRNLNEKLFF. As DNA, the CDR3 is TGTGCCACCAGCAGAGATTTGCGTAACCTGAATGAAAAACTGTTTTTT.

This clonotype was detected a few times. The CDR3 DNA follows: TGTGCCAGCAGCCGGACAGGGAGGGTTTCGAACACCGGGGAGCTGTTTTTT. Its protein product is CASSRTGRVSNTGELFF. The chain joins TRBV2 to TRBJ2-2; the D gene is possibly TRBD1 (8 bases). V lost 6 bases to trimming and J lost 0 bases, with 17 bases between them. There are 17 residues in the CDR3. CDR1 SNHLY and CDR2 FYNNEI come from the germline V gene. The whole variable domain, filled in from reference TRBV2 and TRBJ2-2, reads EPEVTQTPSHQVTQMGQEVILRCVPISNHLYFYWYRQILGQKVEFLVSFYNNEISEKSEIFDDQFSVERPDGSNFTLKIRSTKLEDSAMYFCASSRTGRVSNTGELFFGEGSRLTVL.

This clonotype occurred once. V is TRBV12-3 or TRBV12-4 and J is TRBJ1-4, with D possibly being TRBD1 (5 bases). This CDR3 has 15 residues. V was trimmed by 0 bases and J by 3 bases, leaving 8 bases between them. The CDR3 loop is CASSLARGSNEKLFF. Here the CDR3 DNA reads TGTGCCAGCAGTTTAGCTAGGGGATCTAATGAAAAACTGTTTTTT.

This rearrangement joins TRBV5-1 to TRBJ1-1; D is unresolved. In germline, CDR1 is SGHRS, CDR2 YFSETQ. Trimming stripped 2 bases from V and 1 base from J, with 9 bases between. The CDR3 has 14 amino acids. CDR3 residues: CASSFMNQNTEAFF. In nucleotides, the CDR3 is TGCGCCAGCAGCTTTATGAACCAGAACACTGAAGCTTTCTTT.

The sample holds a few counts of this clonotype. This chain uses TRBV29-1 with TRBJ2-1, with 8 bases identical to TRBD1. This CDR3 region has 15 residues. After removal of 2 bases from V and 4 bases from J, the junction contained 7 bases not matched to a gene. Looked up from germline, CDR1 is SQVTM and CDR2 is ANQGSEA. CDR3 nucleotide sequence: TGCAGCGTTGAAAGGTCAGGGGGCCGTTACAATGAGCAGTTCTTC. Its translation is CSVERSGGRYNEQFF.

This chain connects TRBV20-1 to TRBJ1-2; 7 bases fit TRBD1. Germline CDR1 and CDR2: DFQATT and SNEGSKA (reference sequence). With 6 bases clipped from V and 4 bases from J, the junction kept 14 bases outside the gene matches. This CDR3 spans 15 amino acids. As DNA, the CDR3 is TGCAGTGCCCCAGGCGGCTCAGGGGGAGGCTATGGCTACACCTTC. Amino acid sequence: CSAPGGSGGGYGYTF.

The CDR3 coding sequence is TGTGCCAGTAGGCTAACTAGCGGGGGCAATGAGCAGTTCTTC. This sequence encodes CASRLTSGGNEQFF. V and J are TRBV19 and TRBJ2-1, with 11 bases fitting TRBD2. Germline-derived CDR1 and CDR2 are LNHDA and SQIVND (reference sequence). Losses at the gene ends were 6 bases for V and 6 bases for J; bases not matched to a gene: 4. This CDR3 has 14 amino acids.

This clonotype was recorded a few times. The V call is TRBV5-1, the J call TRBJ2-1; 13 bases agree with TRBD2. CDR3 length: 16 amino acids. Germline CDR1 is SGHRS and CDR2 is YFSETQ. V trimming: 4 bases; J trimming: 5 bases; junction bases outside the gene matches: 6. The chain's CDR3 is CASSRGLAGDNNEQFF. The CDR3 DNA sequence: TGCGCCAGCAGCCGCGGACTAGCGGGGGATAACAATGAGCAGTTCTTC.

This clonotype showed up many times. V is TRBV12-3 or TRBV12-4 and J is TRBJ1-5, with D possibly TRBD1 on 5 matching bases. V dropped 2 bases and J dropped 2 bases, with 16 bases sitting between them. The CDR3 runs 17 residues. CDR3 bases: TGTGCCAGCAGTTTATCCCAGGGCGTGGGGGGCAATCAGCCCCAGCATTTT. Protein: CASSLSQGVGGNQPQHF.

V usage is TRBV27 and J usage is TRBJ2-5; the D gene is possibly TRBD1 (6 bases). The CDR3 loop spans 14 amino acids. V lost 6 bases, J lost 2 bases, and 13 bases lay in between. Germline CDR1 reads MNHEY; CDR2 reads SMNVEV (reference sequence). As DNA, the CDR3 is TGTGCCAGCAGCCGACGGGACACGCAAGAGACCCAGTACTTC. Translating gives CASSRRDTQETQYF.

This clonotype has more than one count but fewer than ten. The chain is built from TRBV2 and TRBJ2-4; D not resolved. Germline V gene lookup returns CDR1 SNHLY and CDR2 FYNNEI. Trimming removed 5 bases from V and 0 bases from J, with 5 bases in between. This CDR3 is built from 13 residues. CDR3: CASSTLAKNIQYF. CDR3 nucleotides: TGTGCCAGCAGTACACTAGCCAAAAACATTCAGTACTTC.

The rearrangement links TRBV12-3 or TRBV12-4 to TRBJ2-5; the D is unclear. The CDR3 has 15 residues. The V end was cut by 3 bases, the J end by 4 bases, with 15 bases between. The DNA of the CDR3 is TGTGCCAGCAGTTTTAGCAGGCAATTGATAGAGACCCAGTACTTC. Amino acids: CASSFSRQLIETQYF.

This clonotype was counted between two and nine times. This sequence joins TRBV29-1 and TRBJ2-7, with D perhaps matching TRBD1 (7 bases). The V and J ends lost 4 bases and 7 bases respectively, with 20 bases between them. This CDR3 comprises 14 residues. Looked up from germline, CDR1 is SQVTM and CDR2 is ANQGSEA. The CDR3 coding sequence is TGCAGCGTTGGAATGGGGCAGGGGGGAAGGGAGCAGTACTTC. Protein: CSVGMGQGGREQYF.

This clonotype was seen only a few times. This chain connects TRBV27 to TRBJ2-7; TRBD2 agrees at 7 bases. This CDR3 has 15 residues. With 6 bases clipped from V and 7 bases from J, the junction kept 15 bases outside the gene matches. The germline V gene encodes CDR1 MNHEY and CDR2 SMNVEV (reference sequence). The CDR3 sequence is CASSSLGRGGGEQYF. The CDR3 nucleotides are TGTGCCAGCAGCTCGCTGGGGAGGGGTGGCGGAGAGCAGTACTTC.